This is a list of T cell receptor beta chains from one sample in a study of shared clonotypes between healthy human individuals. TCRdb's table, derived via immunoSEQ multiplex PCR, lists solely in-frame clones and lacks some. The table records about 2.4 million clones, 93% of them present only once. The sequencing sample was made of naive CD4+ T cells from PBMCs. The receptors derive from a man younger than 35 in good health. Some clones in this sample may be carry-over from other donors' samples. Both conserved end residues are part of each CDR3. A D gene is named only where the DNA matches it firmly. Size values are once, few and many counts, or a class for expanded clones, and some rows have none.

size: -
D: -
J: TRBJ1-5
V: TRBV7-2
CDR3: CASSLTAVVDQPQHF
DNA: TGTGCCAGCAGCTTGACGGCCGTTGTGGATCAGCCCCAGCATTTT

size: -
D: TRBD1
J: TRBJ2-4
V: TRBV11-1
CDR3: CASSQQGARNIQYF
DNA: TGTGCCAGCAGCCAACAGGGGGCCCGGAACATTCAGTACTTC

size: -
D: TRBD2
J: TRBJ2-7
V: TRBV30
CDR3: CAWSVDRAGSYEQYF
DNA: TGTGCCTGGAGTGTGGATCGAGCGGGGTCCTACGAGCAGTACTTC

size: -
D: -
J: TRBJ2-7
V: TRBV5-6
CDR3: CASSLDMGGSDEQYF
DNA: TGTGCCAGCAGCTTGGATATGGGGGGCTCTGACGAGCAGTACTTC

size: -
D: -
J: TRBJ1-3
V: TRBV28
CDR3: CASMVSVGSGNTIYF
DNA: TGTGCCAGCATGGTCTCGGTTGGCTCTGGAAACACCATATATTTT

size: -
D: TRBD2
J: TRBJ2-1
V: TRBV7-2
CDR3: CASSSGTSGKNEQFF
DNA: TGTGCCAGCAGCTCCGGGACTAGCGGGAAGAATGAGCAGTTCTTC

size: -
D: TRBD2
J: TRBJ2-3
V: TRBV27
CDR3: CASSRRLAGFTDTQYF
DNA: TGTGCCAGCAGTCGTAGACTAGCGGGCTTCACAGATACGCAGTATTTT

size: -
D: -
J: TRBJ2-6
V: TRBV28
CDR3: CASTSVPSSGANVLTF
DNA: TGTGCCAGCACCTCAGTACCCAGCTCTGGGGCCAACGTCCTGACTTTC

size: -
D: -
J: TRBJ1-5
V: TRBV27
CDR3: CASSPQWSNQPQHF
DNA: TGTGCCAGCAGTCCGCAATGGAGCAATCAGCCCCAGCATTTT

size: -
D: -
J: TRBJ1-3
V: TRBV28
CDR3: CASSFFGNTIYF
DNA: TGTGCCAGCAGTTTTTTCGGAAACACCATATATTTT

size: -
D: -
J: TRBJ2-5
V: TRBV7-6
CDR3: CASSLGTAQETQYF
DNA: TGTGCCAGCAGCTTAGGGACAGCCCAAGAGACCCAGTACTTC

size: -
D: -
J: TRBJ2-4
V: TRBV27
CDR3: CASSSNSRANIQYF
DNA: TGTGCCAGCAGTTCGAATAGCAGGGCAAACATTCAGTACTTC

size: -
D: -
J: TRBJ1-3
V: TRBV11-2
CDR3: CASSLLQGTSSGNTIYF
DNA: TGTGCCAGCAGCTTATTGCAGGGGACCAGCTCTGGAAACACCATATATTTT

size: -
D: -
J: TRBJ2-2
V: TRBV5-1
CDR3: CASSPFAGLGDGELFF
DNA: TGCGCCAGCAGCCCGTTTGCGGGCCTCGGGGACGGGGAGCTGTTTTTT

size: -
D: -
J: TRBJ2-5
V: TRBV19
CDR3: CASSNTLGGETQYF
DNA: TGTGCCAGTAGTAACACCCTGGGCGGAGAGACCCAGTACTTC

size: -
D: -
J: TRBJ1-6
V: TRBV6-5
CDR3: CASSPDSGGSPLHF
DNA: TGTGCCAGCAGTCCGGACAGTGGCGGTTCACCCCTCCACTTT

size: -
D: -
J: TRBJ2-7
V: TRBV28
CDR3: CASGPYAGGFYEQYF
DNA: TGTGCCAGCGGACCCTATGCAGGAGGCTTCTACGAGCAGTACTTC

size: -
D: -
J: TRBJ2-2
V: TRBV7-9
CDR3: CASSLVGYRPNTGELFF
DNA: TGTGCCAGCAGCTTAGTTGGTTACAGGCCGAACACCGGGGAGCTGTTTTTT

size: -
D: -
J: TRBJ1-2
V: TRBV4-2
CDR3: CASSQDGRSWGYTF
DNA: TGTGCCAGCAGCCAAGATGGGCGGTCCTGGGGCTACACCTTC

size: -
D: TRBD2
J: TRBJ2-3
V: TRBV14
CDR3: CASSQGISGGTDTQYF
DNA: TGTGCCAGCAGCCAAGGGATCTCGGGAGGGACAGATACGCAGTATTTT

size: -
D: TRBD1
J: TRBJ2-5
V: TRBV5-1
CDR3: CASSKDPGTDQETQYF
DNA: TGCGCCAGCAGCAAAGACCCCGGGACAGACCAAGAGACCCAGTACTTC

size: -
D: TRBD1
J: TRBJ1-3
V: TRBV7-9
CDR3: CASSHWTGASSGNTIYF
DNA: TGTGCCAGCAGCCATTGGACAGGGGCGAGCTCTGGAAACACCATATATTTT

size: -
D: -
J: TRBJ2-3
V: TRBV28
CDR3: CATSIRVPSTDTQYF
DNA: TGTGCCACCAGCATAAGGGTCCCTAGCACAGATACGCAGTATTTT

size: -
D: -
J: TRBJ2-3
V: TRBV6-5
CDR3: CASSYSTGTQYF
DNA: TGTGCCAGCAGTTACTCGACGGGTACGCAGTATTTT

size: -
D: -
J: TRBJ2-7
V: TRBV19
CDR3: CASSNTYEQYF
DNA: TGTGCCAGTAGTAATACCTACGAGCAGTACTTC

size: -
D: -
J: TRBJ2-1
V: TRBV7-2
CDR3: CASSLALYNNEQFF
DNA: TGTGCCAGCAGCTTAGCACTATACAACAATGAGCAGTTCTTC

size: -
D: TRBD1
J: TRBJ2-7
V: TRBV6-5
CDR3: CASSYLRDRDYEQYF
DNA: TGTGCCAGCAGTTACCTTAGGGACAGGGACTACGAGCAGTACTTC

size: -
D: TRBD1
J: TRBJ1-2
V: TRBV4-3
CDR3: CASSQGTDSNYGYTF
DNA: TGCGCCAGCAGCCAGGGGACAGATTCTAACTATGGCTACACCTTC

size: -
D: TRBD1
J: TRBJ1-1
V: TRBV2
CDR3: CASNLQGASTEAFF
DNA: TGTGCCAGCAACCTACAGGGGGCCAGCACTGAAGCTTTCTTT

size: -
D: -
J: TRBJ1-4
V: TRBV5-1
CDR3: CASSFGGGGRGEKLFF
DNA: TGCGCCAGCAGCTTTGGTGGCGGGGGCAGAGGTGAAAAACTGTTTTTT

size: -
D: -
J: TRBJ2-7
V: TRBV6-5
CDR3: CASSYSSAYTYEQYF
DNA: TGTGCCAGCAGTTACTCCTCAGCTTACACCTACGAGCAGTACTTC

size: -
D: -
J: TRBJ1-4
V: TRBV18
CDR3: CASSSDSLYEKLFF
DNA: TGTGCCAGCTCGTCGGACAGTTTGTATGAAAAACTGTTTTTT

size: once
D: -
J: TRBJ2-2
V: TRBV15
CDR3: CATSREISGTGELFF
DNA: TGTGCCACCAGCAGAGAGATATCAGGGACCGGGGAGCTGTTTTTT

size: -
D: -
J: TRBJ2-2
V: TRBV5-5
CDR3: CASSPLVGGTGELFF
DNA: TGTGCCAGCAGCCCACTAGTAGGGGGCACCGGGGAGCTGTTTTTT

size: once
D: -
J: TRBJ2-5
V: TRBV15
CDR3: CATSRDLRIFQETQYF
DNA: TGTGCCACCAGCAGAGATCTTCGGATTTTCCAAGAGACCCAGTACTTC

size: -
D: -
J: TRBJ2-2
V: TRBV28
CDR3: CASSFRNSGTNNAGELFF
DNA: TGTGCCAGCAGTTTTCGAAATTCCGGGACCAACAACGCCGGGGAGCTGTTTTTT

size: -
D: -
J: TRBJ1-1
V: TRBV28
CDR3: CASSLAGMNTEAFF
DNA: TGTGCCAGCAGTTTAGCGGGAATGAACACTGAAGCTTTCTTT

size: -
D: TRBD2
J: TRBJ2-4
V: TRBV2
CDR3: CASSPSGLADFKNIQYF
DNA: TGTGCCAGCAGCCCCAGCGGACTAGCGGACTTCAAAAACATTCAGTACTTC

size: -
D: TRBD1
J: TRBJ2-1
V: TRBV28
CDR3: CASSFLLPGQGGIEQFF
DNA: TGTGCCAGCAGTTTCCTCCTCCCGGGACAGGGGGGGATTGAGCAGTTCTTC

size: -
D: -
J: TRBJ2-7
V: TRBV18
CDR3: CASSPYSQGHEQYF
DNA: TGTGCCAGCTCACCGTACTCACAGGGACACGAGCAGTACTTC

size: -
D: -
J: TRBJ1-1
V: TRBV19
CDR3: CASSIVGRNTEAFF
DNA: TGTGCCAGTAGTATAGTGGGAAGGAACACTGAAGCTTTCTTT

size: -
D: TRBD1
J: TRBJ2-3
V: TRBV6-4
CDR3: CASSDPWRTGKDTQYF
DNA: TGTGCCAGCAGTGACCCTTGGCGGACAGGGAAGGATACGCAGTATTTT

size: -
D: -
J: TRBJ1-5
V: TRBV7-2
CDR3: CASSLATSSQPQHF
DNA: TGTGCCAGCAGCTTAGCGACTAGTTCGCAGCCCCAGCATTTT

size: few
D: -
J: TRBJ1-4
V: TRBV30
CDR3: CAGSQGTKLFF
DNA: TGTGCCGGGTCGCAGGGGACAAAACTGTTTTTT

size: -
D: -
J: TRBJ2-1
V: TRBV29-1
CDR3: CSVGSEYNEQFF
DNA: TGCAGCGTTGGTTCGGAGTACAATGAGCAGTTCTTC

size: -
D: TRBD1
J: TRBJ1-4
V: TRBV5-4
CDR3: CASSSTGGNEKLFF
DNA: TGTGCCAGCAGCTCAACAGGGGGAAATGAAAAACTGTTTTTT

size: -
D: -
J: TRBJ2-3
V: TRBV7-3
CDR3: CASNLSGTATDTQYF
DNA: TGTGCCAGCAACTTGTCCGGGACCGCCACAGATACGCAGTATTTT

size: -
D: TRBD1
J: TRBJ1-4
V: TRBV9
CDR3: CASSFRQGSATNEKLFF
DNA: TGTGCCAGCAGCTTCCGACAGGGGTCTGCAACTAATGAAAAACTGTTTTTT

size: -
D: -
J: TRBJ1-3
V: TRBV6-1
CDR3: CASSEQGTGNTIYF
DNA: TGTGCCAGCAGTGAGCAGGGAACTGGAAACACCATATATTTT

size: -
D: TRBD2
J: TRBJ2-7
V: TRBV5-1
CDR3: CASSPRTSGSNEQYF
DNA: TGCGCCAGCAGCCCAAGAACTAGCGGGAGTAACGAGCAGTACTTC

size: -
D: -
J: TRBJ1-5
V: TRBV2
CDR3: CASSTASPGLDNQPQHF
DNA: TGTGCCAGCAGTACAGCCTCACCGGGACTCGACAATCAGCCCCAGCATTTT

size: -
D: TRBD2
J: TRBJ2-2
V: TRBV19
CDR3: CASSPRGGGHNTGELFF
DNA: TGTGCCAGTAGTCCCCGCGGGGGGGGCCACAACACCGGGGAGCTGTTTTTT

size: -
D: -
J: TRBJ1-2
V: TRBV28
CDR3: CASSNDRTPNYGYTF
DNA: TGTGCCAGCAGTAACGACAGAACTCCTAACTATGGCTACACCTTC

size: -
D: -
J: TRBJ1-1
V: TRBV5-1
CDR3: CASSIDTNEAFF
DNA: TGCGCCAGCAGCATCGACACAAATGAAGCTTTCTTT

size: -
D: -
J: TRBJ2-1
V: TRBV7-9
CDR3: CASSFVSSYNEQFF
DNA: TGTGCCAGCAGCTTCGTCAGCTCCTACAATGAGCAGTTCTTC

size: once
D: TRBD1
J: TRBJ1-3
V: TRBV5-6
CDR3: CASSRYGQGTGNTIYF
DNA: TGTGCCAGCAGCCGATATGGACAGGGGACGGGAAACACCATATATTTT

size: few
D: -
J: TRBJ1-5
V: TRBV9
CDR3: CASSVGGSQSNQPQHF
DNA: TGTGCCAGCAGCGTAGGAGGGTCACAGTCGAATCAGCCCCAGCATTTT

size: -
D: -
J: TRBJ1-3
V: TRBV2
CDR3: CASSPRTPSSGNTIYF
DNA: TGTGCCAGCAGTCCACGGACTCCGAGCTCTGGAAACACCATATATTTT

size: -
D: TRBD1
J: TRBJ1-2
V: TRBV6-5
CDR3: CASRRGLEGYTF
DNA: TGTGCCAGTAGAAGGGGGCTAGAGGGCTACACCTTC

size: -
D: -
J: TRBJ1-1
V: TRBV5-1
CDR3: CASSQGTVNTEAFF
DNA: TGCGCCAGCAGCCAAGGGACTGTGAACACTGAAGCTTTCTTT